Following are 23 T cell receptor beta chains from one sample sequenced in a study of regulatory T cells in long-lasting Graves disease (dated by TCRdb to the early 2020s). The time point label for this specimen denotes: newly diagnosed GD, antithyroid drugs for less than 3 months. RNA was extracted from PBMCs in TRIzol for both TCR sequencing and RNA sequencing. To prepare the library, multiplex PCR was applied. Sequenced on an Illumina HiSeq 4000. iRepertoire HTBI primers and Arm-PCR amplification of CDR3 regions were used to construct TCR beta libraries. TCRdb reworked the public reads: Q25 trimming with fastp, MiXCR clone assembly, productive beta chains retained. Records with the same CDR3 protein are collapsed into one entry carrying the most frequent genes and DNA. Here the sample has a few hundred thousand distinct CDR3 sequences; approximately 12% occur a single time. Together, the top ten hold approximately 17% of the sample.

The data were also submitted as part of a second study, on T cells in Graves' hyperthyroidism and ophthalmopathy.

The sample in question was peripheral blood mononuclear cells (PBMCs), obtained at new diagnosis, from a patient treated with antithyroid drugs. These receptors all come from a woman under 30 with Graves disease. Donor details come from another sample of the same person, matched by shared clones.

This clonotype turned up a few times. This chain links TRBV27 with TRBJ2-7, with D perhaps matching TRBD1 (6 bases). Trimming stripped 8 bases from V and 4 bases from J, with 21 bases between. This CDR3 comprises 15 residues. Germline V lookup: CDR1 MNHEY, CDR2 SMNVEV (reference sequence). Written as DNA, the CDR3 is TGTGCCAGCCATTCATTCCCGGGACACCAGTACGAGCAGTACTTC. Translation: CASHSFPGHQYEQYF.

This clonotype was counted only a few times. The chain carries TRBV10-3 and TRBJ2-3; the D call may be TRBD1 or TRBD2 (6 bases each). Trimming took off 2 bases at V and 6 bases at J, with 15 bases between the two ends. The CDR3 totals 15 residues. Germline lookup yields CDR1 ENHRY and CDR2 SYGVKD. CDR3 residues: CAISEAGTSGDTQYF. Written as DNA, the CDR3 is TGTGCCATCAGTGAGGCGGGGACATCGGGGGATACGCAGTATTTT.

The J gene is TRBJ2-7, the V gene TRBV20-1; no clear D. Trimming cost V 4 bases and J 2 bases, with 15 bases left between them. This CDR3 is built from 14 residues. Germline lookup yields CDR1 DFQATT and CDR2 SNEGSKA (reference sequence). The CDR3 is CSATVAFFTYEQYF. DNA of the CDR3: TGCAGTGCTACCGTCGCATTTTTTACCTACGAGCAGTACTTC.

This clonotype was picked up many times. The genes are TRBV27 and TRBJ1-1, with D unresolved. Between the trimmed V and J ends, which lost 5 bases and 2 bases, there was a span of 9 bases. The CDR3 is 13 amino acids. Germline V lookup: CDR1 MNHEY, CDR2 SMNVEV (reference sequence). The CDR3 DNA follows: TGTGCCAGCAGTCGAATACTAAACACTGAAGCTTTCTTT. Residues: CASSRILNTEAFF.

The sample holds many counts of this clonotype. The chain links TRBV29-1 to TRBJ2-1; the match to TRBD2 covers 13 bases. V shed 6 bases and J 2 bases; nucleotides not matched to a gene: 1. In germline, CDR1 is SQVTM, CDR2 ANQGSEA. This CDR3 is 14 amino acids long. In DNA form, the CDR3 reads TGCAGCGTCGGACTAGCGGGAGCCTACAATGAGCAGTTCTTC. Protein sequence: CSVGLAGAYNEQFF.

This clonotype has a count of ten or more. V is TRBV10-2 and J is TRBJ2-1; no firm D call. V lost 5 bases to trimming and J lost 6 bases, with 11 bases between them. CDR1 and CDR2 from the germline V gene are WSHSY and SAAADI. The CDR3 extends over 13 amino acids. The chain's CDR3 is CASSTHDPNEQFF. In DNA, the CDR3 is TGCGCCAGCAGTACTCATGACCCCAATGAGCAGTTCTTC.

There are many counts of this clonotype. V gene TRBV20-1 combines with J gene TRBJ2-7; TRBD1 matches at 9 bases. Trimming took 5 bases from V and 3 from J; bases not matched to a gene: 14. Germline V gene lookup returns CDR1 DFQATT and CDR2 SNEGSKA (reference sequence). The CDR3 has 16 residues. CDR3 sequence (DNA): TGCAGTGCTTCTCCCGGACAGGGGCGCGGGCGCTACGAGCAGTACTTC. Protein sequence: CSASPGQGRGRYEQYF.

This clonotype was counted at least ten times. V is TRBV30 and J is TRBJ2-3; 9 positions match TRBD2. The V gene's germline CDR1 is GTSNPN and CDR2 SVGIG (reference sequence). The V and J ends lost 3 bases and 4 bases, in that order; junction bases with no gene match: 2. The CDR3 loop spans 13 amino acids. The CDR3 DNA reads TGTGCCTGGAGACTAGCGGGCCCAGATACGCAGTATTTT. Protein sequence: CAWRLAGPDTQYF.

This clonotype was detected many times. CDR3 coding DNA: TGCAGTGCTAGAGGGTCAGGACCGAACACCGGGGAGCTGTTTTTT. Translating gives CSARGSGPNTGELFF. The chain joins TRBV20-1 to TRBJ2-2; D call uncertain. The V and J ends lost 1 base and 0 bases respectively, with 9 bases between them. Per germline, CDR1 DFQATT and CDR2 SNEGSKA (reference sequence). The CDR3 loop spans 15 amino acids.

This clonotype was counted at least ten times. The CDR3 sequence: CASSQQGITEAFF. The CDR3 DNA follows: TGCGCCAGCAGCCAACAGGGGATCACTGAAGCTTTCTTT. The gene calls are TRBV4-3 and TRBJ1-1, with D possibly matching TRBD1 (6 bases). V lost 2 bases and J 4 bases, leaving 8 bases between the germline ends. The germline CDR1 and CDR2 sequences are LGHNA and YSLEER. CDR3 size: 13 residues.

This clonotype has at least ten counts. The chain is built from TRBV30 and TRBJ1-1; D remains unclear. The CDR3 has 13 residues. Germline CDR1 and CDR2: GTSNPN and SVGIG (reference sequence). Trimming shortened V by 3 bases and J by 0 bases, and 8 bases separated the two germline ends. CDR3 in DNA: TGTGCCTGGAGAGCTAACCTGAACACTGAAGCTTTCTTT. Protein sequence: CAWRANLNTEAFF.

This clonotype came up many times. The CDR3 here is CASSLLEGRNGYTF. The CDR3 DNA follows: TGCGCCAGCAGCTTGTTAGAGGGGAGGAATGGCTACACCTTC. The chain has TRBV5-1 and TRBJ1-2, with TRBD1 as a possible D gene (5 bases). Trimming took off 1 base at V and 6 bases at J, with 13 bases between the two ends. From germline, CDR1 is SGHRS and CDR2 YFSETQ. The CDR3 extends over 14 amino acids.

In its sample, this clonotype was seen many times. The rearrangement joins TRBV29-1 to TRBJ2-3, with a tentative D call TRBD1 (5 bases). The V end lost 6 bases, the J end lost 5 bases, and 9 bases lay between the germline ends. The CDR3 totals 11 residues. Germline V CDR1 and CDR2: SQVTM, ANQGSEA. The CDR3 reads CSVKQGDTQYF. CDR3 sequence (DNA): TGCAGCGTGAAGCAGGGAGATACGCAGTATTTT.

The genes are TRBV25-1 and TRBJ1-2; TRBD1 agrees at 9 bases. The CDR3 length is 15 residues. The V segment lost 6 bases and the J segment 8 bases; nucleotides outside the gene matches: 13. Per germline, CDR1 MGHDK and CDR2 SYGVNS. The CDR3 here is CASSPTGTGFYGYTF. For the CDR3, the DNA is TGTGCCAGCAGCCCCACCGGGACAGGGTTTTACGGCTACACCTTC.

V and J are TRBV7-6 and TRBJ2-6; TRBD1 aligns across 9 bases. Trimming removed 5 bases from V and 4 bases from J; junction bases left unmatched: 18. This CDR3 is built from 20 residues. The germline CDR1 and CDR2 sequences are SGHVS and FNYEAQ. The CDR3 DNA is TGTGCCAGCAGCCCCCGCTGGGGGGACAGGGAGGTTCCCGGGGCCAACGTCCTGACTTTC. Translation gives CASSPRWGDREVPGANVLTF. The whole variable domain, remainder taken from reference TRBV7-6 and TRBJ2-6, is GAGVSQSPRYKVTKRGQDVALRCDPISGHVSLYWYRQALGQGPEFLTYFNYEAQQDKSGLPNDRFSAERPEGSISTLTIQRTEQRDSAMYRCASSPRWGDREVPGANVLTFGAGSRLTVL.

The chain has TRBV28 and TRBJ2-3, with 7 bases that match TRBD1. The length of the CDR3 is 15 residues. Germline V CDR1 and CDR2: MDHEN, SYDVKM. Losses at the gene ends were 8 bases for V and 0 bases for J; bases not matched to a gene: 8. In nucleotides, the CDR3 is TGTGCCAGCGGGGAGACAGGGTCAAGCACAGATACGCAGTATTTT. Amino acids: CASGETGSSTDTQYF. Filled out from reference TRBV28 and TRBJ2-3, the complete variable domain reads DVKVTQSSRYLVKRTGEKVFLECVQDMDHENMFWYRQDPGLGLRLIYFSYDVKMKEKGDIPEGYSVSREKKERFSLILESASTNQTSMYLCASGETGSSTDTQYFGPGTRLTVL.

This clonotype has at least ten counts. The chain has TRBV15 and TRBJ2-1; the match to TRBD2 covers 7 bases. This CDR3 contains 15 residues. The V and J ends lost 5 bases and 7 bases, in that order; junction bases with no gene match: 11. Per germline, CDR1 LNHNV and CDR2 YYDKDF (reference sequence). CDR3 sequence reads: CATSVGRAGRNEQFF. For the CDR3, the DNA is TGTGCCACCAGCGTTGGTAGAGCGGGAAGGAATGAGCAGTTCTTC.

Many counts were recorded for this clonotype. This chain joins TRBV11-2 and TRBJ1-4; D gene unclear. The germline CDR1 and CDR2 sequences are SGHAT and FQNNGV. Trimming left V 8 bases short and J 7 bases short, with 14 bases between. CDR3 size: 13 residues. The chain's CDR3 is CASRPPEGEKLFF. The DNA for the CDR3 is TGTGCCAGCCGTCCGCCAGAAGGTGAAAAACTGTTTTTT.

This clonotype has at least ten counts. The chain couples TRBV27 to TRBJ2-1, with 9 positions matching TRBD1. This CDR3 region has 16 residues. Per the germline V gene, CDR1 is MNHEY and CDR2 is SMNVEV (reference sequence). V was clipped by 7 bases and J by 4 bases; unmatched bases: 11. The CDR3 DNA sequence: TGTGCCAGCAAACCGAGGACAGGGGAGCAATACAATGAGCAGTTCTTC. This codes for CASKPRTGEQYNEQFF.

This clonotype was observed many times. The chain combines TRBV7-3 with TRBJ2-3; weak D call: TRBD2 (5 bases). Per the germline V gene, CDR1 is SGHTA and CDR2 is FQGTGA. The CDR3 spans 15 residues. Trimming pared 1 base from V and 2 bases from J, leaving 10 bases between. The CDR3 DNA follows: TGTGCCAGCAGCTTAAGTAGCGCTTTCACAGATACGCAGTATTTT. Residues: CASSLSSAFTDTQYF.

This clonotype was picked up many times. This chain joins TRBV12-3 or TRBV12-4 and TRBJ1-1, with D possibly TRBD1 on 5 matching bases. V lost 4 bases, J lost 6 bases, and 12 bases lay in between. This CDR3 has 13 amino acids. The CDR3: CASSSVDRPEAFF. The DNA of the CDR3 is TGTGCCAGCAGTTCCGTCGACAGACCTGAAGCTTTCTTT.

Ten or more counts support this clonotype. The chain is built from TRBV12-3 or TRBV12-4 and TRBJ2-3; 8 nucleotides line up with TRBD2. The CDR3 sequence is 15 residues long. The J segment lost 8 bases and the V segment lost 8 bases, leaving 15 bases of the junction unmatched. The CDR3 spells CASAIAGTQPGTQYF. CDR3 nucleotides: TGTGCCAGCGCGATAGCGGGGACCCAACCGGGTACGCAGTATTTT.

This clonotype appeared many times. The CDR3, as DNA: TGTGCCAGCAGTGATCAGGGGAACTATGGCTACACCTTC. Its protein product is CASSDQGNYGYTF. J is TRBJ1-2 and V is TRBV28; possible D gene TRBD1, 6 bases. CDR1 MDHEN and CDR2 SYDVKM come from the germline V gene. V was shortened by 5 bases and J by 2 bases, with 9 bases between the two germline ends. The CDR3 has 13 residues.